The clone carrying this TCR beta chain was recorded at least ten times. The ends were cut back, 7 bases at V and 4 bases at J, with 2 bases in the middle. The CDR3 length is 10 residues. Germline lookup yields CDR1 MDHEN and CDR2 SYDVKM. The sample is drawn from a study of T cells in Graves' hyperthyroidism and ophthalmopathy. Amplification of TCR beta CDR3 regions was performed using RNA transcripts as template. TCR CDR3 underwent first-round RT-PCR with the HTBI primer set. One entry per CDR3 protein, called by TCRdb with MiXCR from the multiplex PCR reads. Among 300,000 to 400,000 distinct CDR3 sequences listed, about 14% were seen once.

This chain connects TRBV28 to TRBJ1-3; no clear D gene. The source is a woman in her 30s with Graves' ophthalmopathy. Sample: blood. The CDR3 protein is CASTGNTIYF. As DNA, the CDR3 is TGTGCCAGCACAGGAAACACCATATATTTT.